The clone carrying this TCR beta chain came up a few times. The data derive from a study of OX40 agonist ivuxolimab in advanced cancers. Trimming took off 1 base at V and 0 bases at J, with 7 bases between the two ends. The CDR3 has 14 residues. CDR1 is MGHRA, CDR2 YSYEKL, per germline. The method was immunoSEQ multiplex PCR; TCRdb's version includes in-frame clones alone and lacks a portion of them. The table has about 64,000 clones, approximately 80% seen once; the top ten hold about 5%. This TCR was recovered from an adult with an advanced solid tumor such as melanoma, head and neck, liver or kidney cancer. Source: CD4+ or CD8+ T cells sorted from blood, taken in a trial of the OX40 agonist ivuxolimab. This chain connects TRBV4-1 to TRBJ2-7; no clear D gene. CDR3 nucleotides: TGCGCCAGCAGCCAAGGTCCCAGCTCCTACGAGCAGTACTTC. This translates into CASSQGPSSYEQYF.